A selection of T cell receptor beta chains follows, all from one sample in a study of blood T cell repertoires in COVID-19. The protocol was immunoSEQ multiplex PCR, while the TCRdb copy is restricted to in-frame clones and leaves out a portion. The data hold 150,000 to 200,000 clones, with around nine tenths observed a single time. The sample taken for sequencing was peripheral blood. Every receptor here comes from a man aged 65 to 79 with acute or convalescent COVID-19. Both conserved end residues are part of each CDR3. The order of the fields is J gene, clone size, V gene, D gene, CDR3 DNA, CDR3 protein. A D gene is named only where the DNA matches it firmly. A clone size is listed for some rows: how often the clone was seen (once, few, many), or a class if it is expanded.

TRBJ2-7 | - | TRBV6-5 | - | TGTGCCAGCAGCCGTGACAGGCTTACCTACGAGCAGTACTTC | CASSRDRLTYEQYF
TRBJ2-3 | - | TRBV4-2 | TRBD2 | TGTGCCAGCAGCGAGAACCGGGACTATAGCACAGATACGCAGTATTTT | CASSENRDYSTDTQYF
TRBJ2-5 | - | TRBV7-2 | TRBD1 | TGTGCCAGCAGCTTGAGGACAGGCTCCCCTCCGGCGGAGACCCAGTACTTC | CASSLRTGSPPAETQYF
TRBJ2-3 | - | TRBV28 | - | TGTGCCAGCAGTTTAGGCGGGCAGTTGGAGGATACGCAGTATTTT | CASSLGGQLEDTQYF
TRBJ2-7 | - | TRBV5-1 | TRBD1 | TGCGCCAGCAGCCAAGGACAGGCCCTCGGGGAGCAGTACTTC | CASSQGQALGEQYF
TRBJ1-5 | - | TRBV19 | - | TGTGCCAGTCTATCCGACAGATTATATAGCAATCAGCCCCAGCATTTT | CASLSDRLYSNQPQHF
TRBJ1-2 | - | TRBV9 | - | TGTGCCAGCAGCGTAGAGCCCCATGGCTATGGCTACACCTTC | CASSVEPHGYGYTF
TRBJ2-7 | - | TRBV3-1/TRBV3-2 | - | TGTGCCAGCAGCCACCCGGGGAGCTCCTACGAGCAGTACTTC | CASSHPGSSYEQYF
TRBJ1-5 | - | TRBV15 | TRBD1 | TGTGCCACCAGCGGAGGGGGCGACCAGCCCCAGCATTTT | CATSGGGDQPQHF
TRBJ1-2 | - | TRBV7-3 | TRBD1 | TGTGCCAGCAGTTCCGGACAGGGCGCTAACTATGGCTACACCTTC | CASSSGQGANYGYTF
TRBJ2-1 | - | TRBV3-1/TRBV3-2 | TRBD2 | TGTGCCAGCAGCCTCAGGACTAGCGGGGGGCTATCCGGCTCCTACAATGAGCAGTTCTTC | CASSLRTSGGLSGSYNEQFF
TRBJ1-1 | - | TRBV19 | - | TGTGCCAGTAGTATCTCTGCCCCCAGGATCCTTGAAGCTTTCTTT | CASSISAPRILEAFF
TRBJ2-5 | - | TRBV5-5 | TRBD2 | TGTGCCAGCTCCAGAGCGGGGCGAGGAGAGACCCAGTACTTC | CASSRAGRGETQYF
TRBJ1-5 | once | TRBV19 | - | TGTGCCAGTAGTTTAGGCAGGGGATTACAGCCCCAGCATTTT | CASSLGRGLQPQHF
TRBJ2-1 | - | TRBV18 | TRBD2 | TGTGCCAGCTCACCTACGCCTAGCGGGGGGCCGGATGAGCAGTTCTTC | CASSPTPSGGPDEQFF
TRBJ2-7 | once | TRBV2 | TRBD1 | TGTGCCAGCAGTGAAAAGGGACAGGTCTACGAGCAGTACTTC | CASSEKGQVYEQYF
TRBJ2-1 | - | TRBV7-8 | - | TGTGCCAGCAGCCCGGTAATGATTGAGCAGTTCTTC | CASSPVMIEQFF
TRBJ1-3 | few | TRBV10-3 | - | TGTGCCATCAGTGACCCGAGAGAGGGCCCTGGAAACACCATATATTTT | CAISDPREGPGNTIYF
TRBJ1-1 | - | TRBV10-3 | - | TGTGCCATCAGTGAACGGGAACGGGGCACTGAAGCTTTCTTT | CAISERERGTEAFF
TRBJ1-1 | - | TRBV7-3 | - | TGTGCCAGCAGCATTAAGACAGGCACTGAAGCTTTCTTT | CASSIKTGTEAFF
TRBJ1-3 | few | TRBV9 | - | TGTGCCAGCAGCGTCGATCTGGGGAGGAACACCATATATTTT | CASSVDLGRNTIYF
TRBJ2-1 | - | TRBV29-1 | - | TGCAGCGCCCTTGCCGGGAATGAGCAGTTCTTC | CSALAGNEQFF
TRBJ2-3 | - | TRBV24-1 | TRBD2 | TGTGCCACCAGTGCTATGGGACTAGCAGCAGATACGCAGTATTTT | CATSAMGLAADTQYF
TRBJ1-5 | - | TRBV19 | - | TGTGCCAGTAGTCCGACCTTGACTCTCAATCAGCCCCAGCATTTT | CASSPTLTLNQPQHF
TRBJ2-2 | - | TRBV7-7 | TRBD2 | TGTGCTAGCAGCTTAGAGCCTAGCGGGAGCTCTGGGGAGCTGTTTTTT | CASSLEPSGSSGELFF
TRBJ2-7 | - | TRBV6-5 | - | TGTGCCAGCAGTTACTCCGCGGCCTTCTCCTACGAGCAGTACTTC | CASSYSAAFSYEQYF
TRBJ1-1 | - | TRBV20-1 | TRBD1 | TGCAGTGCTAGTCGAGGACAGGGCTCTCCGTTGGCTTTCTTT | CSASRGQGSPLAFF
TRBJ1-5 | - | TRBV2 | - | TGTGCCAGCAGTGAAGCGGGCAGGGCAGGTCAGCCCCAGCATTTT | CASSEAGRAGQPQHF
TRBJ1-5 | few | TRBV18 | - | TGTGCCAGCTCACCACGCTTGGCTGGTAGCAATCAGCCCCAGCATTTT | CASSPRLAGSNQPQHF
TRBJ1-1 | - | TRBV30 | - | TGTGCCTGGAGTCGGACGCGGGCAGAAGCTTTCTTT | CAWSRTRAEAFF
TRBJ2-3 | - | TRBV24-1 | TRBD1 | TGTGCCACCAGTGACGCGACAGGGGGACACACAGATACGCAGTATTTT | CATSDATGGHTDTQYF
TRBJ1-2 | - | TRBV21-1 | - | TGTGCCAGCAGCAAAGAAACACCTAACTATGGCTACACCTTC | CASSKETPNYGYTF
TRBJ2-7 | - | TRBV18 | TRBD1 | TGTGCCAGCTCACCAAACAGGGGGCAATACGAGCAGTACTTC | CASSPNRGQYEQYF
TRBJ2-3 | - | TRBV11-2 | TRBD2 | TGTGCCAGCAGCGCATTAGCGGGGAGCACAGATACGCAGTATTTT | CASSALAGSTDTQYF
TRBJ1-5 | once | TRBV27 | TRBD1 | TGTGCCAGCAGTTTACGCGGGACAGGGGGCACTTCAGGGAGCAATCAGCCCCAGCATTTT | CASSLRGTGGTSGSNQPQHF
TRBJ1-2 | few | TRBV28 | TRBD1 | TGTGCCAGCCGAGACAGGGGGCCCAACTATGGCTACACCTTC | CASRDRGPNYGYTF
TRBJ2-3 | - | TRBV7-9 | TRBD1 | TGTGCCAGCAGTCTAGGGGCAGGGGGTACAGATACGCAGTATTTT | CASSLGAGGTDTQYF
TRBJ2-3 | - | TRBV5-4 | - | TGTGCCAGCAGCCACGACAGGACTAGCACAGATACGCAGTATTTT | CASSHDRTSTDTQYF
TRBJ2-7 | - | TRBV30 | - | TGTGCCTGGAGTGCTCTTGGGAGCAGGTCCTACGAGCAGTACTTC | CAWSALGSRSYEQYF
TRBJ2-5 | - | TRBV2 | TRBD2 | TGTGCCAGCAGTGAGTCTAGCGGGGGGGAGACCCAGTACTTC | CASSESSGGETQYF
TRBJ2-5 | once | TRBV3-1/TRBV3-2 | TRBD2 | TGTGCCAGCAGCCATAAGAGGTGGCTAGCGGGGGGGTACCAAGAGACCCAGTACTTC | CASSHKRWLAGGYQETQYF